This T cell receptor (beta chain) stems from a study of blood T cell repertoires in COVID-19 (dated by TCRdb to 2018 to 2021). Regarding the study in general: Collaborator samples came from the United States, Italy and Spain and covered acute and convalescent phases of COVID-19. The sample metadata nearly always contained a de-identified subject ID, COVID-19 status, age in years and sex. The material from the prospective study consisted of cDNA or gDNA derived from T cells, B-cell-depleted T cells, or PBMCs. The samples were drawn from two sources: the first 160 participants of the ongoing ImmuneRACE study, and some 1,300 subjects contributed by 6 global collaborators. The repertoires were made available in a free public database intended to serve as a resource for research on the immune response to SARS-CoV-2. HLA class I and class II types, where available, came from metadata supplied by the sample provider rather than from assay-based typing. Deeply sampled blood TCRbeta repertoires from subjects exposed to, actively infected with, or recovered from COVID-19 were included in the dataset.

Here is what the overall study found, with its caveats: How much clinical and demographic metadata was included differed by source and by participant, and the metadata was provided uncurated.

One collaborating source in Seattle enrolled patients during active infection and followed them longitudinally through the course of disease. Whole blood was collected in K2EDTA tubes by collaborating institutions according to the institutions' own protocols. For TCRbeta analysis, collaborators shipped samples as frozen whole blood, isolated PBMCs, or DNA extracted from either of those sample types. The immunoSEQ Assay, a bias-controlled multiplex PCR, was used to amplify TCRbeta CDR3 regions from genomic DNA. The paper's processing steps were these. Within the assay, amplification of reference gene primers was used to estimate how many nucleated cells each sample contained. Sequence reads were collapsed and filtered to measure the absolute abundance of every unique TCRbeta CDR3 rearrangement. For each sample, productive Simpson clonality was calculated as the square root of Simpson's diversity index across productive rearrangements. TCRdb's version of the immuneACCESS table is confined to in-frame rearrangements and falls short of the full clone set. An unresolved V gene accounts for under half of the shortfall where checked; the remainder is of unknown origin. V and J calls and clone size are those listed in that table; D and trimming were worked out from the DNA. This sample is represented by approximately 120,000 clones; around 90% of them were singletons. Together, the top ten hold just over 2% of the sample.

CDR1 and CDR2 are drawn from the germline V gene: SGHAT, FQNNGV. Inclusive of the bounding cysteine and phenylalanine, the CDR3 is 13 residues long. Kept here is only the CDR3 DNA, which spans 39 bases and is read in frame from base 1. The junction carries 13 bases between V and J, which are trimmed by 6 bases and 5 bases respectively. This clone was detected a few times. What antigen it recognizes has not been identified. The input lacks base qualities; no much larger clone sits a single base away. The rearranged segments are TRBV11-2 and TRBJ2-5; matching of 6 bases hints at TRBD2 as the D gene. This TCR came from a man in his fifties or sixties with COVID-19, enrolled during active disease. Sequencing was done on a sample of peripheral blood. The DNA sequence reads TGTGCCAGCAGATTACTAGCACGGGAGACCCAGTACTTC. The encoded protein is CASRLLARETQYF.